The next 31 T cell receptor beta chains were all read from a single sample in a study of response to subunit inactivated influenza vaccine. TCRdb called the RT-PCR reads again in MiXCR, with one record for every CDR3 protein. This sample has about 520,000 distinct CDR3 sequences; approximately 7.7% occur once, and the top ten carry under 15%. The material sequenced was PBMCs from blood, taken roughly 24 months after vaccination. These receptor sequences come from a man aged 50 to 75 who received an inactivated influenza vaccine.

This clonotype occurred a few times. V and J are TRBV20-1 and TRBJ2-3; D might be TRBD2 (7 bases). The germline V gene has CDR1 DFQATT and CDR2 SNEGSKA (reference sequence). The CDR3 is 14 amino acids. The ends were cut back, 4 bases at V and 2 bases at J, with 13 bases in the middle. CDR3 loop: CSAKGGAVTDTQYF. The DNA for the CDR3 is TGCAGTGCTAAGGGGGGGGCCGTCACAGATACGCAGTATTTT.

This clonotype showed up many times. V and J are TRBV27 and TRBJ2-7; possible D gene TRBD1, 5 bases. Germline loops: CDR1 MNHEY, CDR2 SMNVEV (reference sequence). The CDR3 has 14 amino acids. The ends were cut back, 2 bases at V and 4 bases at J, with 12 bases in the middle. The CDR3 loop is CASSLAGQSYEQYF. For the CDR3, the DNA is TGTGCCAGCAGTTTAGCAGGGCAGTCTTACGAGCAGTACTTC.

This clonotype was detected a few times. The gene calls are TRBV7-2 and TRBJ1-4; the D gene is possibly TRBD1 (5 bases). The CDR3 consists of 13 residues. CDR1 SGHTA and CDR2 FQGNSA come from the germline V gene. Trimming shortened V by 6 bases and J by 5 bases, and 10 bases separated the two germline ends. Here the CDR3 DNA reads TGTGCCAGCAGAAGCCGGGACAATGAAAAACTGTTTTTT. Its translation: CASRSRDNEKLFF.

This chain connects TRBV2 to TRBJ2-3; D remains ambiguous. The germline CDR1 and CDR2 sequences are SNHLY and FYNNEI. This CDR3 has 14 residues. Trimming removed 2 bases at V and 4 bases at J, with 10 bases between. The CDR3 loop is CASSEIIGADTQYF. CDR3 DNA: TGTGCCAGCAGTGAAATTATTGGGGCAGATACGCAGTATTTT. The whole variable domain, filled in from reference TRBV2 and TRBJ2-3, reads EPEVTQTPSHQVTQMGQEVILRCVPISNHLYFYWYRQILGQKVEFLVSFYNNEISEKSEIFDDQFSVERPDGSNFTLKIRSTKLEDSAMYFCASSEIIGADTQYFGPGTRLTVL.

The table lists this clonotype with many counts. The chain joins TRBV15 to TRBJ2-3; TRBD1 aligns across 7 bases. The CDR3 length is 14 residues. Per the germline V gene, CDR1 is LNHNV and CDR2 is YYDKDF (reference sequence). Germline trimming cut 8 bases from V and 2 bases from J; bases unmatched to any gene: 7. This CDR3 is CATSAEGATDTQYF. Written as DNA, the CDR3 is TGTGCCACCTCTGCAGAGGGGGCCACAGATACGCAGTATTTT.

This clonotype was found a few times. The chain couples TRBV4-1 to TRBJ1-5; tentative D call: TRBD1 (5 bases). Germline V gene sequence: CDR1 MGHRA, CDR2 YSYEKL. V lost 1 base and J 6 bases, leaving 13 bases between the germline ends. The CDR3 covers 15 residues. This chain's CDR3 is CASSQAGTQGQPQHF. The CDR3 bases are TGCGCCAGCAGCCAAGCCGGGACTCAGGGTCAGCCCCAGCATTTT.

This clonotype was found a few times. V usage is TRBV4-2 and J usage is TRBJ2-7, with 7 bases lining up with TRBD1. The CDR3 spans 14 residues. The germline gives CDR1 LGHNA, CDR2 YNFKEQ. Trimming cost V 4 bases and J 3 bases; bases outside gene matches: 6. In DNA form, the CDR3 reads TGTGCCAGCAGCCTACAGGGGCTCGGCTACGAGCAGTACTTC. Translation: CASSLQGLGYEQYF.

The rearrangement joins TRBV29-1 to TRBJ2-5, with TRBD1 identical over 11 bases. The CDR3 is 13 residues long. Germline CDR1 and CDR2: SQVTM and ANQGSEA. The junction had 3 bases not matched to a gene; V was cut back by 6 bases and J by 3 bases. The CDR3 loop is CSVPGQGEETQYF. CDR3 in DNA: TGCAGCGTACCGGGACAGGGGGAAGAGACCCAGTACTTC.

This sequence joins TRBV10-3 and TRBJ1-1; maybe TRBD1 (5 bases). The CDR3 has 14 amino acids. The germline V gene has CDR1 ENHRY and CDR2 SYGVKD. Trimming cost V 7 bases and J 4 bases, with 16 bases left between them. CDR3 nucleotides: TGTGCCATCACCCAGGGAGGGTTGGGCACTGAAGCTTTCTTT. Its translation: CAITQGGLGTEAFF.

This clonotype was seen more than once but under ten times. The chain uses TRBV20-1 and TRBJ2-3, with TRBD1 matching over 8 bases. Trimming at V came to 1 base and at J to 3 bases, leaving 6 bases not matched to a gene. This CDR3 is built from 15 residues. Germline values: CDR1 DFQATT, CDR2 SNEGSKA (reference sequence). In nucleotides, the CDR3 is TGCAGTGCTAGAGGATCGGACAGGGTAACAGATACGCAGTATTTT. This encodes CSARGSDRVTDTQYF.

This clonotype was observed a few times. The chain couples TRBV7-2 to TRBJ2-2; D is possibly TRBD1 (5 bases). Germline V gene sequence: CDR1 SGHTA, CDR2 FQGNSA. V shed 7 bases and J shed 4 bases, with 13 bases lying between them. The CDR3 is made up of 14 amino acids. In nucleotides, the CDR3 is TGTGCCAGCAAACTACACAGGACCACCGGGGAGCTGTTTTTT. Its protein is CASKLHRTTGELFF. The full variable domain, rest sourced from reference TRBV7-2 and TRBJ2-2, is GAGVSQSPSNKVTEKGKDVELRCDPISGHTALYWYRQSLGQGLEFLIYFQGNSAPDKSGLPSDRFSAERTGGSVSTLTIQRTQQEDSAVYLCASKLHRTTGELFFGEGSRLTVL.

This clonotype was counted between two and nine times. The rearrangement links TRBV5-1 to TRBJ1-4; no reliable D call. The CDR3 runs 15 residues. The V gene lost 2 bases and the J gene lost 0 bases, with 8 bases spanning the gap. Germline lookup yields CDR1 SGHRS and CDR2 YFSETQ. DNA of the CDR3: TGCGCCAGCAGCTTCCGTGCAACAACTAATGAAAAACTGTTTTTT. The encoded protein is CASSFRATTNEKLFF.

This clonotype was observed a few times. CDR3 nucleotides: TGTGCCAGCAGACCCGGGACTCCCAGCGAGCAGTACTTC. Amino acids: CASRPGTPSEQYF. The chain carries TRBV6-2 or TRBV6-3 and TRBJ2-7, with D perhaps matching TRBD2 (6 bases). Germline V CDR1 and CDR2: MNHEY, SVGEGT. V dropped 6 bases and J dropped 6 bases, with 15 bases sitting between them. CDR3 length equals 13 residues.

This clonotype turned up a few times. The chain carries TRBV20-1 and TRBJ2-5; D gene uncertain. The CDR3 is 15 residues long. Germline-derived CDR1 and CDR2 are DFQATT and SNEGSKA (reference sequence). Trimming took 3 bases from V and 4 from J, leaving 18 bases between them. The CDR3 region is CSASSRPGVLETQYF. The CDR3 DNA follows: TGCAGTGCTAGTTCGCGGCCTGGGGTTCTAGAGACCCAGTACTTC.

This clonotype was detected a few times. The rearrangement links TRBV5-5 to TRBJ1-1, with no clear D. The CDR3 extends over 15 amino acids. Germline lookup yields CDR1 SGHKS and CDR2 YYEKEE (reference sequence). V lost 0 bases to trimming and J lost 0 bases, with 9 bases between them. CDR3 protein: CASSLGDFVNTEAFF. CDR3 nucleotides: TGTGCCAGCAGCTTGGGCGACTTCGTGAACACTGAAGCTTTCTTT.

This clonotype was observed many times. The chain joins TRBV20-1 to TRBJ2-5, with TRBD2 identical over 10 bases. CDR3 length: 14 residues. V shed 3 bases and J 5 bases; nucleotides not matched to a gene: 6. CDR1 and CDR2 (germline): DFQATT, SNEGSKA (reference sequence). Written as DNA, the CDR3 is TGCAGTGCTAGGGTAGCGGGGGGATTGGAGACCCAGTACTTC. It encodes CSARVAGGLETQYF.

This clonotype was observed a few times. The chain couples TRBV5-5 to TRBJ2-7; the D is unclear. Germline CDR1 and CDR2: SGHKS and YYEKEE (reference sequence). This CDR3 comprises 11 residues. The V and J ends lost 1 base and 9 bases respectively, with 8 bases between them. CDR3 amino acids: CASSLLFWQYF. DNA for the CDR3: TGTGCCAGCAGCTTGTTGTTTTGGCAGTACTTC.

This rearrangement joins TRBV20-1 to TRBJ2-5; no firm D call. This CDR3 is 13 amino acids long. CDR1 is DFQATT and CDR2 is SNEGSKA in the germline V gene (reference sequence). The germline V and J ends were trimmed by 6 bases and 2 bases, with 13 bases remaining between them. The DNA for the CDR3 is TGCAGTGCCCAAACAACACCTCAAGAGACCCAGTACTTC. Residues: CSAQTTPQETQYF.

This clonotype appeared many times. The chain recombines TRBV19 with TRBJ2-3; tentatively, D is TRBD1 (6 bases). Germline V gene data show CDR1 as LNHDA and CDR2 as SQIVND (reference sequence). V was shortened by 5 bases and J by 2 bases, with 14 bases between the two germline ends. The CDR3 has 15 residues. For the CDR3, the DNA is TGTGCCAGTAGTGACCGGGACACATACACAGATACGCAGTATTTT. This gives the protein CASSDRDTYTDTQYF.

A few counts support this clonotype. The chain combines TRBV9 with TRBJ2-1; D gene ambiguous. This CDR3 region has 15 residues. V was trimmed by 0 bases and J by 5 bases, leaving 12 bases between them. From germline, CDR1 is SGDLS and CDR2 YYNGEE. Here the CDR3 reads CASSVALENNNEQFF. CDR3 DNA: TGTGCCAGCAGCGTAGCTCTAGAAAATAACAATGAGCAGTTCTTC.

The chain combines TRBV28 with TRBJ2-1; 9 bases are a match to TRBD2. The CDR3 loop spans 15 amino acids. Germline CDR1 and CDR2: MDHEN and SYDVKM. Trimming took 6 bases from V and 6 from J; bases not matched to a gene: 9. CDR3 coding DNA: TGTGCCAGCAGAGGCCCGGGACTAGCATTCAATGAGCAGTTCTTC. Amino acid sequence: CASRGPGLAFNEQFF. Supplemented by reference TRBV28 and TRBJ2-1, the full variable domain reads DVKVTQSSRYLVKRTGEKVFLECVQDMDHENMFWYRQDPGLGLRLIYFSYDVKMKEKGDIPEGYSVSREKKERFSLILESASTNQTSMYLCASRGPGLAFNEQFFGPGTRLTVL.

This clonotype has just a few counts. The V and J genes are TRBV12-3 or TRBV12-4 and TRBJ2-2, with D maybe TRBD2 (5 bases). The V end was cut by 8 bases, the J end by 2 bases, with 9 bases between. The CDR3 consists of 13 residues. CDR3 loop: CASDGENTGELFF. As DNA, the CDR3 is TGTGCCAGCGACGGGGAAAACACCGGGGAGCTGTTTTTT.

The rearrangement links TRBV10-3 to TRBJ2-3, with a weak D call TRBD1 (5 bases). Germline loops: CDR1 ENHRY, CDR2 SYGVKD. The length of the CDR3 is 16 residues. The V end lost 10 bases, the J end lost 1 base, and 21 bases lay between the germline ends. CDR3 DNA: TGTGCCACCGGAAGAACACAGACAGCCCGCACAGATACGCAGTATTTT. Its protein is CATGRTQTARTDTQYF.

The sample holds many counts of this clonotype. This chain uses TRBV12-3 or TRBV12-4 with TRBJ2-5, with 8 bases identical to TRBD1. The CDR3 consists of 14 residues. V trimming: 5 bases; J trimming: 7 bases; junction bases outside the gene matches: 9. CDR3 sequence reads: CASSPGQAWATQYF. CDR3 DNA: TGTGCCAGCAGTCCGGGACAGGCTTGGGCGACCCAGTACTTC.

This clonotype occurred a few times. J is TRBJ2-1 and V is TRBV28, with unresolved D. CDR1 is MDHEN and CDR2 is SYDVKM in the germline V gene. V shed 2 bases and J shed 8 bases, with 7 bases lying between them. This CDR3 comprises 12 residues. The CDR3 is CASSLKIDEQFF. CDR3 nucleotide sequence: TGTGCCAGCAGTTTAAAGATTGATGAGCAGTTCTTC.

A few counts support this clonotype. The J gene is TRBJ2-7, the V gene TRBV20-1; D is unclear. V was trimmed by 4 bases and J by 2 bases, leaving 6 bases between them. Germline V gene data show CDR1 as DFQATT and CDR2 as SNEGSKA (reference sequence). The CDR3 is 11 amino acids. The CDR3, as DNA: TGCAGTGCTACAGAGACCTACGAGCAGTACTTC. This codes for CSATETYEQYF.

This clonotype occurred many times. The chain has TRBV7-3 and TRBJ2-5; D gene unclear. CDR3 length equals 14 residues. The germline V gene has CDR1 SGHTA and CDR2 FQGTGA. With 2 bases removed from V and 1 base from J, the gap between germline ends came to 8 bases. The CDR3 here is CASSLGPGQETQYF. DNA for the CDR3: TGTGCCAGCAGCTTAGGACCGGGCCAAGAGACCCAGTACTTC. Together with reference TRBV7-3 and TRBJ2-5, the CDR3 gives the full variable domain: GAGVSQTPSNKVTEKGKYVELRCDPISGHTALYWYRQSLGQGPEFLIYFQGTGAADDSGLPNDRFFAVRPEGSVSTLKIQRTERGDSAVYLCASSLGPGQETQYFGPGTRLLVL.

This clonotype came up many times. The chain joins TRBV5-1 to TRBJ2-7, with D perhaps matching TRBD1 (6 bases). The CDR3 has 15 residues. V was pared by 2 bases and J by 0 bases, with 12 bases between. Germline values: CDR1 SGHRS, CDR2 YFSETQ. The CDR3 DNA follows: TGCGCCAGCAGCTTTACCAGGGACACCTCCTACGAGCAGTACTTC. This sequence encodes CASSFTRDTSYEQYF.

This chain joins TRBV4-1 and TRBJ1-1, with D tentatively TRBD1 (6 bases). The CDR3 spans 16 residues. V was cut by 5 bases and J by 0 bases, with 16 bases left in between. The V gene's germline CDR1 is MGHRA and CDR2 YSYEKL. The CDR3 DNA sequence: TGCGCCAGCAGCTTAAGGGGCACAGGGATGAACACTGAAGCTTTCTTT. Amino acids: CASSLRGTGMNTEAFF.

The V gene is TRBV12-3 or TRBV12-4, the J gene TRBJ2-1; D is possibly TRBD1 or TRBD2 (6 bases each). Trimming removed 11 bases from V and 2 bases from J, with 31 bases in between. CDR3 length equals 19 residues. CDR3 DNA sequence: TGTGCCCTCTCCTCCGGGGGCAGTAGCGGAAAGGGCCCCTACAATGAGCAGTTCTTC. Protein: CALSSGGSSGKGPYNEQFF.

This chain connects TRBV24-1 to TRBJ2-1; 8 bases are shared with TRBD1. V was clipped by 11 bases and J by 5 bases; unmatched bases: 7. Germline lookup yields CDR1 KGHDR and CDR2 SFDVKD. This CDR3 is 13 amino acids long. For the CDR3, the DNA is TGTGCCATAGGACAGGGAGTAAACAATGAGCAGTTCTTC. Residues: CAIGQGVNNEQFF.